One sample yielded the 26 T cell receptor beta chains listed below, sequenced in a study of shared clonotypes between healthy human individuals. TCRdb's copy holds only in-frame clones and misses some; the assay was immunoSEQ multiplex PCR. The table includes roughly 2.4 million clones, approximately 95% detected once. What was sequenced was naive CD4+ T cells sorted from blood. Subset in this sample: CD45RA+ positively selected. Source of these receptors: a man younger than 35 in good health.

The rearrangement links TRBV7-9 to TRBJ2-2; D gene uncertain. The CDR3 totals 16 residues. V lost 1 base and J lost 6, with 15 bases in between. In germline, CDR1 is SEHNR, CDR2 FQNEAQ (reference sequence). The CDR3 reads CASSLGHGVNAGELFF. The CDR3 DNA is TGTGCCAGCAGCTTAGGGCATGGGGTGAATGCCGGGGAGCTGTTTTTT.

As concerns this clone: Other DNA sequences in this specimen translate into the identical CDR3. This chain joins TRBV4-3 and TRBJ2-7; 10 nucleotides match TRBD1. CDR1 LGHNA and CDR2 YSLEER come from the germline V gene. The V segment lost 1 base and the J segment 3 bases; nucleotides outside the gene matches: 3. The CDR3 contains 15 residues. The CDR3 sequence is CASSQGDRGFYEQYF. Here the CDR3 DNA reads TGCGCCAGCAGCCAAGGGGACAGGGGTTTCTACGAGCAGTACTTC.

With respect to this clone: This same CDR3 is encoded by further DNA sequences in the sample. The chain joins TRBV29-1 to TRBJ2-3; possible D gene TRBD1, 5 bases. CDR3 size: 14 residues. Per germline, CDR1 SQVTM and CDR2 ANQGSEA. V was trimmed by 1 base and J by 0 bases, leaving 8 bases between them. CDR3 DNA sequence: TGCAGCGTTGAAGTAAGGGGAAGCACAGATACGCAGTATTTT. Protein sequence: CSVEVRGSTDTQYF.

The CDR3, as DNA: TGTGCCAGCAGCGTAGATGCGACAGGGAATGAAAAACTGTTTTTT. Its translation is CASSVDATGNEKLFF. The chain joins TRBV9 to TRBJ1-4; 7 bases are a match to TRBD1. With V trimmed by 0 bases and J by 5 bases, 4 bases remained unmatched. This CDR3 is 15 amino acids long. Germline V CDR1 and CDR2: SGDLS, YYNGEE.

This chain connects TRBV6-4 to TRBJ2-1, with 11 bases that match TRBD2. The CDR3 runs 15 residues. Germline CDR1 reads MRHNA; CDR2 reads SNTAGT. Trimming at V came to 5 bases and at J to 5 bases, leaving 5 bases not matched to a gene. CDR3 amino acids: CASSLAGGHNNEQFF. DNA of the CDR3: TGTGCCAGCAGTTTAGCGGGAGGGCATAACAATGAGCAGTTCTTC.

The chain carries TRBV7-9 and TRBJ2-5, with D unresolved. V lost 5 bases to trimming and J lost 1 base, with 20 bases between them. This CDR3 spans 17 amino acids. Germline CDR1 SEHNR, CDR2 FQNEAQ (reference sequence). The CDR3 bases are TGTGCCAGCAGCCCCCCACCCCTTACGGTTAGCCAAGAGACCCAGTACTTC. It codes for CASSPPPLTVSQETQYF. The entire variable domain, with the rest obtained from reference TRBV7-9 and TRBJ2-5, is as follows: DTGVSQNPRHKITKRGQNVTFRCDPISEHNRLYWYRQTLGQGPEFLTYFQNEAQLEKSRLLSDRFSAERPKGSFSTLEIQRTEQGDSAMYLCASSPPPLTVSQETQYFGPGTRLLVL.

About this clone itself: The same CDR3 is also encoded by other DNA sequences in this sample. The CDR3 DNA is TGTGCCAGCAGATCTGGGACAGGGGGCCCCTACGAGCAGTACTTC. Translating gives CASRSGTGGPYEQYF. J is TRBJ2-7 and V is TRBV28; 12 nucleotides match TRBD1. The CDR3 has 15 amino acids. With V trimmed by 6 bases and J by 2 bases, 5 bases remained unmatched. The germline CDR1 and CDR2 sequences are MDHEN and SYDVKM.

Of note for this clone: A read error may account for a junction end that differs from germline. J is TRBJ2-5 and V is TRBV7-7; no clear D. The V gene's germline CDR1 is SSHAT and CDR2 FNYEAQ (reference sequence). This CDR3 is 15 amino acids long. The CDR3: CASSLSSSRQETQYF. The DNA of the CDR3 is TGTGCTAGCAGCTTATCCAGCTCTCGCCAAGAGACCCAGTACTTC.

Note on this clone: The sample contains more than one DNA sequence encoding this CDR3. CDR3: CASSRAGGTGELFF. The CDR3 region has the DNA TGTGCCAGCAGCAGGGCCGGAGGCACCGGGGAGCTGTTTTTT. The chain combines TRBV28 with TRBJ2-2, with D perhaps being TRBD1 or TRBD2 (5 bases each). Per germline, CDR1 MDHEN and CDR2 SYDVKM. V was clipped by 6 bases and J by 4 bases, with 12 bases between them. The CDR3 is made up of 14 amino acids.

This clone was counted a single time. Distinct nucleotide sequences in the sample also encode this CDR3. The V and J genes are TRBV18 and TRBJ1-4, with D unresolved. The CDR3 has 14 residues. Per germline, CDR1 KGHSH and CDR2 LQKENI. The V and J ends lost 6 bases and 0 bases respectively, with 8 bases between them. CDR3 sequence (DNA): TGTGCCAGCTCCTCGGGCGCAACTAATGAAAAACTGTTTTTT. Amino acid sequence: CASSSGATNEKLFF. Complete variable domain (other parts from reference TRBV18 and TRBJ1-4): NAGVMQNPRHLVRRRGQEARLRCSPMKGHSHVYWYRQLPEEGLKFMVYLQKENIIDESGMPKERFSAEFPKEGPSILRIQQVVRGDSAAYFCASSSGATNEKLFFGSGTQLSVL.

The chain has TRBV10-3 and TRBJ2-5, with 7 bases aligning to TRBD2. This CDR3 is 13 amino acids long. V lost 8 bases to trimming and J lost 0 bases; unmatched junction nucleotides: 3. Germline V gene lookup returns CDR1 ENHRY and CDR2 SYGVKD. The DNA of the CDR3 is TGTGCCATCTCCGGGACTAACCAAGAGACCCAGTACTTC. Its protein product is CAISGTNQETQYF.

The chain carries TRBV6-4 and TRBJ2-2; 8 positions agree with TRBD2. CDR1 MRHNA and CDR2 SNTAGT come from the germline V gene. V was pared by 3 bases and J by 5 bases, with 2 bases of the junction left unmatched. The CDR3 sequence is 14 residues long. In nucleotides, the CDR3 is TGTGCCAGCAGTGAAAGCGGGGGTACCGGGGAGCTGTTTTTT. Its translation: CASSESGGTGELFF.

This clone was detected once. The chain joins TRBV7-9 to TRBJ1-1; 8 bases are a match to TRBD1. Per germline, CDR1 SEHNR and CDR2 FQNEAQ (reference sequence). V lost 5 bases, J lost 4 bases, and 6 bases stayed unmatched. The CDR3 spans 14 residues. CDR3 protein: CASSPPDRATEAFF. The CDR3 region has the DNA TGTGCCAGCAGCCCCCCGGACAGGGCCACTGAAGCTTTCTTT.

This clone was seen only once. This chain connects TRBV6-5 to TRBJ2-1, with D perhaps matching TRBD2 (6 bases). Trimming stripped 0 bases from V and 6 bases from J, with 15 bases between. The CDR3 length is 16 residues. Germline V gene data show CDR1 as MNHEY and CDR2 as SVGAGI. The CDR3 sequence is CASSYSLLAIPNEQFF. CDR3 coding DNA: TGTGCCAGCAGTTACTCTTTGCTAGCGATTCCCAATGAGCAGTTCTTC.

The CDR3 region is CASSQAGRTTDTQYF. The CDR3 coding sequence is TGTGCCAGCAGCCAAGCAGGGAGGACCACAGATACGCAGTATTTT. The V and J genes are TRBV14 and TRBJ2-3, with TRBD2 as a possible D gene (6 bases). The CDR3 totals 15 residues. Deletions cut 1 base from V and 2 bases from J, with 10 bases between. The germline CDR1 and CDR2 sequences are SGHDN and FVKESK.

The rearrangement links TRBV6-6 to TRBJ2-5; 7 bases map to TRBD1. J lost 5 bases, V lost 8 bases, and 11 bases had no gene match. From germline, CDR1 is MNHNY and CDR2 SVGAGI (reference sequence). The CDR3 loop spans 14 amino acids. CDR3: CASVYSQDRETQYF. For the CDR3, the DNA is TGTGCCAGCGTATATAGCCAGGACAGGGAGACCCAGTACTTC.

The V call is TRBV9, the J call TRBJ1-5; TRBD1 agrees at 10 bases. This CDR3 spans 17 amino acids. J lost 2 bases, V lost 3 bases, and 8 bases had no gene match. Germline CDR1 and CDR2: SGDLS and YYNGEE. CDR3 nucleotide sequence: TGTGCCAGCAGCGCCGGGACAGGGGTCGGTGGCAATCAGCCCCAGCATTTT. Its translation: CASSAGTGVGGNQPQHF.

Concerning this clone itself: Other DNA sequences of this sample code for an identical CDR3. The chain combines TRBV5-1 with TRBJ1-4; D is uncertain. Germline values: CDR1 SGHRS, CDR2 YFSETQ. Deletions cut 0 bases from V and 0 bases from J, with 6 bases between. CDR3 length: 15 amino acids. The CDR3 region has the DNA TGCGCCAGCAGCTTGGAAGTTTCAACTAATGAAAAACTGTTTTTT. It codes for CASSLEVSTNEKLFF. Combining the CDR3 with reference TRBV5-1 and TRBJ1-4 gives the whole variable domain KAGVTQTPRYLIKTRGQQVTLSCSPISGHRSVSWYQQTPGQGLQFLFEYFSETQRNKGNFPGRFSGRQFSNSRSEMNVSTLELGDSALYLCASSLEVSTNEKLFFGSGTQLSVL.

The V gene is TRBV5-1, the J gene TRBJ2-7; 8 bases line up with TRBD1. Germline V gene lookup returns CDR1 SGHRS and CDR2 YFSETQ. The CDR3 has 16 amino acids. The junction had 12 bases not matched to a gene; V was cut back by 3 bases and J by 4 bases. The CDR3 protein is CASSSSTGTGLYEQYF. The CDR3 coding sequence is TGCGCCAGCAGCTCCTCTACCGGGACAGGTCTGTACGAGCAGTACTTC.

This CDR3 is CASSVGQGAYEQYF. The CDR3 nucleotides are TGTGCCAGCTCAGTCGGACAGGGCGCCTACGAGCAGTACTTC. The rearrangement links TRBV18 to TRBJ2-7; 8 nucleotides line up with TRBD1. V trimming: 5 bases; J trimming: 2 bases; junction bases outside the gene matches: 5. This CDR3 has 14 residues. Germline loops: CDR1 KGHSH, CDR2 LQKENI.

As for this clone: Other DNA sequences from this sample encode an identical CDR3 as well. The CDR3: CASSSGTNEKLFF. DNA for the CDR3: TGTGCCAGTAGTAGTGGTACTAATGAAAAACTGTTTTTT. The chain employs TRBV19 and TRBJ1-4; no clear D. V lost 4 bases and J 2 bases, leaving 5 bases between the germline ends. CDR3 size: 13 residues. CDR1 LNHDA and CDR2 SQIVND come from the germline V gene (reference sequence).

The genes are TRBV25-1 and TRBJ1-1; D not resolved. V lost 4 bases to trimming and J lost 1 base, with 7 bases between them. Germline V CDR1 and CDR2: MGHDK, SYGVNS. This CDR3 contains 13 residues. The CDR3 is CASSGQTNTEAFF. The CDR3 coding sequence is TGTGCCAGCAGTGGGCAAACGAACACTGAAGCTTTCTTT.

This clone was picked up one time. The chain couples TRBV27 to TRBJ2-7; the match to TRBD1 covers 8 bases. V lost 2 bases and J lost 4; bases outside the gene matches: 7. Looked up from germline, CDR1 is MNHEY and CDR2 is SMNVEV (reference sequence). This CDR3 region has 15 residues. For the CDR3, the DNA is TGTGCCAGCAGTTTAGGAAACAGGGGGAGATACGAGCAGTACTTC. It encodes CASSLGNRGRYEQYF.

Details on this clone: Within the sample, other DNA sequences also encode this same CDR3. The chain joins TRBV7-9 to TRBJ2-5; D is ambiguous. The CDR3 is made up of 14 amino acids. Germline-derived CDR1 and CDR2 are SEHNR and FQNEAQ (reference sequence). With 0 bases removed from V and 3 bases from J, the gap between germline ends came to 8 bases. The CDR3 nucleotides are TGTGCCAGCAGCTTAGCAGGAGCCGAAGAGACCCAGTACTTC. Translated, it gives CASSLAGAEETQYF.

The chain joins TRBV10-2 to TRBJ1-1; D is perhaps TRBD1 (6 bases). This CDR3 is 12 amino acids long. Trimming took 6 bases from V and 8 from J, leaving 13 bases between them. Per germline, CDR1 WSHSY and CDR2 SAAADI. The CDR3 is CASRVTGTEAFF. The CDR3 DNA follows: TGCGCCAGCAGGGTAACAGGGACCGAAGCTTTCTTT.

The chain has TRBV30 and TRBJ2-7, with 7 positions matching TRBD1. The junction had 11 bases not matched to a gene; V was cut back by 3 bases and J by 3 bases. From germline, CDR1 is GTSNPN and CDR2 SVGIG (reference sequence). The CDR3 covers 15 residues. The CDR3 is CAWSAKQGLLYEQYF. CDR3 DNA: TGTGCCTGGAGCGCAAAACAGGGGCTCCTCTACGAGCAGTACTTC. The full variable domain, its missing parts supplied by reference TRBV30 and TRBJ2-7, is SQTIHQWPATLVQPVGSPLSLECTVEGTSNPNLYWYRQAAGRGLQLLFYSVGIGQISSEVPQNLSASRPQDRQFILSSKKLLLSDSGFYLCAWSAKQGLLYEQYFGPGTRLTVT.